These 30 T cell receptor beta chains were all obtained from the same sample, sequenced in a study of cytomegalovirus exposure and HLA in healthy donors (TCRdb year 2017). The library relied on the immunoSEQ multiplex PCR assay. The multiplex PCR relied on a mix of 60 forward primers for TCR Vbeta segments and 13 reverse primers for TCR Jbeta segments. The table was pulled from immuneACCESS by TCRdb, which kept in-frame rearrangements only. Such tables lose some clones; where checked, under half of the loss comes from unresolved V genes, and the rest has no known cause. The sample table shows 100,000 to 150,000 clones, and around three quarters are seen once. The biggest ten clones account for roughly 1.2% of the sample. Sequencing used PBMCs. These receptor sequences come from a female donor in good health and CMV-seronegative.

The CDR3 nucleotides are TGTGCCAGCAGCCCGACAGGGAGAGAAGAGACCCAGTACTTC. Protein sequence: CASSPTGREETQYF. The chain uses TRBV9 and TRBJ2-5; 7 bases align to TRBD1. The CDR3 loop spans 14 amino acids. CDR1 is SGDLS, CDR2 YYNGEE, per germline. The V and J ends lost 4 bases and 3 bases, in that order; junction bases with no gene match: 6.

The chain carries TRBV6-5 and TRBJ2-7; tentatively, D is TRBD2 (5 bases). V gave up 4 bases and J gave up 1 base, with 14 bases separating them. Germline V CDR1 and CDR2: MNHEY, SVGAGI. The length of the CDR3 is 15 residues. CDR3 sequence reads: CASSFAPGSSYEQYF. DNA for the CDR3: TGTGCCAGCAGTTTCGCCCCGGGGAGTTCCTACGAGCAGTACTTC.

The genes are TRBV7-2 and TRBJ1-1, with 8 bases fitting TRBD1. The length of the CDR3 is 16 residues. With 5 bases clipped from V and 5 bases from J, the junction kept 13 bases outside the gene matches. From germline, CDR1 is SGHTA and CDR2 FQGNSA. The CDR3 here is CASSVGGYQGATEAFF. DNA of the CDR3: TGTGCCAGCAGCGTAGGAGGGTACCAGGGGGCGACTGAAGCTTTCTTT.

Only one count was recorded for this clone. The genes are TRBV5-1 and TRBJ2-2; tentative D call: TRBD2 (6 bases). The germline V and J ends were trimmed by 0 bases and 4 bases, with 10 bases remaining between them. This CDR3 has 15 residues. The germline CDR1 and CDR2 sequences are SGHRS and YFSETQ. The CDR3 spells CASSLGLVGTGELFF. The DNA for the CDR3 is TGCGCCAGCAGCTTGGGACTAGTAGGCACCGGGGAGCTGTTTTTT.

This chain links TRBV10-3 with TRBJ2-5; D is possibly TRBD1 (5 bases). The J call is doubtful: the DNA matches TRBJ2-7 better. The CDR3 has 12 residues. Germline V gives CDR1 ENHRY, CDR2 SYGVKD. The CDR3 sequence is CAIRGRKDEQYF. DNA of the CDR3: TGTGCCATCAGGGGGCGAAAGGACGAGCAGTACTTC.

This chain connects TRBV4-1 to TRBJ2-7; TRBD1 matches 10 bases. The CDR3 runs to 16 residues. V gave up 4 bases and J gave up 6 bases; unmatched junction bases: 12. Germline lookup yields CDR1 MGHRA and CDR2 YSYEKL. CDR3 nucleotide sequence: TGCGCCAGCAGCCGACCGGGACAGGGGTTCTCGCGCGAGCAGTACTTC. Protein: CASSRPGQGFSREQYF.

The sample holds a few counts of this clone. In DNA, the CDR3 is TGTGCCAGCACTCGCGTTTTGGGCGAGACCCAGTACTTC. Translating it yields CASTRVLGETQYF. The rearrangement uses TRBV6-5 and TRBJ2-5; D uncertain. V lost 7 bases and J lost 5, with 14 bases in between. Germline V gives CDR1 MNHEY, CDR2 SVGAGI. The CDR3 extends over 13 amino acids.

The rearrangement uses TRBV6-5 and TRBJ1-2; the D gene is possibly TRBD1 (6 bases). The CDR3 is 16 amino acids. V dropped 4 bases and J dropped 4 bases, with 19 bases sitting between them. The germline V gene encodes CDR1 MNHEY and CDR2 SVGAGI. The CDR3 reads CASSFDRTERGYGYTF. The CDR3 DNA reads as TGTGCCAGCAGTTTCGACCGGACAGAGCGGGGCTATGGCTACACCTTC.

In DNA, the CDR3 is TGTGCCAGCAGCCCTCTCCAGGGATACTCCTACAATGAGCAGTTCTTC. Encoded protein: CASSPLQGYSYNEQFF. The rearrangement links TRBV7-9 to TRBJ2-1; perhaps TRBD1 as D (5 bases). Germline V CDR1 and CDR2: SEHNR, FQNEAQ (reference sequence). CDR3 length: 16 amino acids. Trimming removed 5 bases at V and 0 bases at J, with 14 bases between.

This clone was observed a handful of times. The chain joins TRBV7-3 to TRBJ2-2; possible D gene TRBD1, 5 bases. The CDR3 extends over 14 amino acids. Per the germline V gene, CDR1 is SGHTA and CDR2 is FQGTGA. Trimming stripped 5 bases from V and 3 bases from J, with 10 bases between. The CDR3 protein is CASSVGAYTGELFF. Written as DNA, the CDR3 is TGTGCCAGCAGCGTAGGGGCCTACACCGGGGAGCTGTTTTTT.

The genes are TRBV5-6 and TRBJ2-1, with a possible D match to TRBD2 (6 bases). The germline V gene encodes CDR1 SGHDT and CDR2 YYEEEE. CDR3 length equals 14 residues. With 7 bases removed from V and 1 base from J, the gap between germline ends came to 12 bases. In nucleotides, the CDR3 is TGTGCCAGCCACGGCGGGGTGTCCTACAATGAGCAGTTCTTC. Residues: CASHGGVSYNEQFF.

The V gene is TRBV6-1, the J gene TRBJ2-7, with D possibly being TRBD1 (6 bases). CDR1 and CDR2 from the germline V gene are MNHNS and SASEGT. This CDR3 is 13 amino acids long. The ends were cut back, 4 bases at V and 2 bases at J, with 9 bases in the middle. The CDR3, as DNA: TGTGCCAGCAGTGCAGACAGGACCTACGAGCAGTACTTC. Translated: CASSADRTYEQYF.

The J gene is TRBJ2-2, the V gene TRBV5-6, with 8 bases fitting TRBD1. CDR3 length: 16 amino acids. Per the germline V gene, CDR1 is SGHDT and CDR2 is YYEEEE. V dropped 2 bases and J dropped 7; count of bases not matched to a gene: 10. This CDR3 reads CASSLVGTGSHGELFF. The CDR3 DNA is TGTGCCAGCAGCTTAGTCGGGACAGGCTCCCACGGGGAGCTGTTTTTT.

This sequence joins TRBV7-6 and TRBJ2-3; 10 bases match TRBD2. The CDR3 is 19 amino acids. CDR1 is SGHVS, CDR2 FNYEAQ, per germline. V was pared by 5 bases and J by 1 base, with 15 bases of the junction left unmatched. This CDR3 reads CASSARHPQTSGGTDTQYF. The DNA of the CDR3 is TGTGCCAGCAGCGCACGCCACCCTCAAACTAGCGGGGGCACAGATACGCAGTATTTT.

The rearrangement joins TRBV29-1 to TRBJ1-1, with D maybe TRBD1 (5 bases). CDR3 size: 14 residues. Germline V CDR1 and CDR2: SQVTM, ANQGSEA. Between the trimmed V and J ends, which lost 4 bases and 5 bases, there was a span of 17 bases. The CDR3 loop reads CSVAPPGGGTEAFF. CDR3 sequence (DNA): TGCAGCGTTGCCCCCCCCGGGGGAGGGACTGAAGCTTTCTTT.

The chain recombines TRBV7-6 with TRBJ1-3; the D gene is possibly TRBD1 (5 bases). Trimming took 5 bases from V and 0 from J, leaving 14 bases between them. Germline loops: CDR1 SGHVS, CDR2 FNYEAQ. The CDR3 covers 16 residues. CDR3 sequence reads: CASSLGLRSSGNTIYF. CDR3 DNA: TGTGCCAGCAGCCTGGGACTTCGGAGCTCTGGAAACACCATATATTTT.

The chain uses TRBV7-3 and TRBJ2-3; 11 bases are a match to TRBD2. Germline V gene sequence: CDR1 SGHTA, CDR2 FQGTGA. V trimming: 1 base; J trimming: 4 bases; junction bases outside the gene matches: 1. This CDR3 region has 15 residues. CDR3 residues: CASSLIAGGPDTQYF. CDR3 DNA sequence: TGTGCCAGCAGCTTAATAGCGGGGGGGCCAGATACGCAGTATTTT.

The V gene is TRBV6-5, the J gene TRBJ2-7; D perhaps matches TRBD2 (5 bases). Trimming left V 1 base short and J 7 bases short, with 11 bases between. CDR1 MNHEY and CDR2 SVGAGI come from the germline V gene. This CDR3 is 13 amino acids long. The CDR3 DNA reads as TGTGCCAGCAGTTACTTCGGAGGCGTGGAGCAGTACTTC. Residues: CASSYFGGVEQYF.

V and J are TRBV28 and TRBJ2-7, with TRBD2 identical over 10 bases. The trim removed 1 base at V and 0 bases at J, leaving 3 bases unmatched. The germline V gene has CDR1 MDHEN and CDR2 SYDVKM. This CDR3 region has 16 residues. In nucleotides, the CDR3 is TGTGCCAGCAGTTTATTTAGCGGGAGGCTCTCCTACGAGCAGTACTTC. It codes for CASSLFSGRLSYEQYF. Based on the CDR3 plus reference TRBV28 and TRBJ2-7, the full variable domain is DVKVTQSSRYLVKRTGEKVFLECVQDMDHENMFWYRQDPGLGLRLIYFSYDVKMKEKGDIPEGYSVSREKKERFSLILESASTNQTSMYLCASSLFSGRLSYEQYFGPGTRLTVT.

The chain is built from TRBV2 and TRBJ1-5, with D possibly matching TRBD1 (5 bases). In germline, CDR1 is SNHLY, CDR2 FYNNEI. CDR3 size: 16 residues. With 6 bases removed from V and 1 base from J, the gap between germline ends came to 16 bases. The CDR3 protein is CASSSSGGRSNQPQHF. The CDR3 DNA reads TGTGCCAGCAGCAGTAGCGGGGGTAGGAGCAATCAGCCCCAGCATTTT. Together with reference TRBV2 and TRBJ1-5, the CDR3 gives the full variable domain: EPEVTQTPSHQVTQMGQEVILRCVPISNHLYFYWYRQILGQKVEFLVSFYNNEISEKSEIFDDQFSVERPDGSNFTLKIRSTKLEDSAMYFCASSSSGGRSNQPQHFGDGTRLSIL.

This clone was counted only a few times. This chain joins TRBV5-1 and TRBJ2-1; 9 bases align to TRBD2. The CDR3 has 15 residues. The J segment lost 9 bases and the V segment lost 0 bases, leaving 7 bases of the junction unmatched. Per the germline V gene, CDR1 is SGHRS and CDR2 is YFSETQ. CDR3 sequence: CASSLASGALGEQFF. CDR3 coding DNA: TGCGCCAGCAGCTTGGCTAGCGGGGCATTGGGTGAGCAGTTCTTC.

The chain has TRBV2 and TRBJ1-2; 8 bases align to TRBD1. CDR1 SNHLY and CDR2 FYNNEI come from the germline V gene. With V trimmed by 2 bases and J by 8 bases, 13 bases remained unmatched. The CDR3 runs 16 residues. CDR3 sequence (DNA): TGTGCCAGCAGTGAATTTTTACAGGGGGGTATACAGGGCTACACCTTC. Its translation is CASSEFLQGGIQGYTF.

The chain combines TRBV7-6 with TRBJ2-3; the D is unclear. The CDR3 length is 14 residues. Germline loops: CDR1 SGHVS, CDR2 FNYEAQ. Trimming pared 1 base from V and 1 base from J, leaving 6 bases between. CDR3 amino acids: CASSLGLGTDTQYF. The CDR3 DNA reads as TGTGCCAGCAGCTTAGGACTGGGCACAGATACGCAGTATTTT. Combining the CDR3 with reference TRBV7-6 and TRBJ2-3 gives the whole variable domain GAGVSQSPRYKVTKRGQDVALRCDPISGHVSLYWYRQALGQGPEFLTYFNYEAQQDKSGLPNDRFSAERPEGSISTLTIQRTEQRDSAMYRCASSLGLGTDTQYFGPGTRLTVL.

J is TRBJ2-5 and V is TRBV30; the D gene is possibly TRBD1 (6 bases). Deletions cut 4 bases from V and 5 bases from J, with 17 bases between. CDR3 length equals 14 residues. Germline V gene lookup returns CDR1 GTSNPN and CDR2 SVGIG (reference sequence). As DNA, the CDR3 is TGTGCCTGGAATCAGGGGCTCCCGGGGGAGACCCAGTACTTC. Its protein product is CAWNQGLPGETQYF.

The V call is TRBV5-1, the J call TRBJ1-2; TRBD1 matches 7 bases. The CDR3 is 14 amino acids. The V gene's germline CDR1 is SGHRS and CDR2 YFSETQ. V gave up 4 bases and J gave up 4 bases; unmatched junction bases: 7. The DNA for the CDR3 is TGCGCCAGCAGCATCCGGACAGGACCCTATGGCTACACCTTC. It codes for CASSIRTGPYGYTF.

This chain links TRBV4-2 with TRBJ2-5; 12 nucleotides align to TRBD2. From germline, CDR1 is LGHNA and CDR2 YNFKEQ. V gave up 4 bases and J gave up 5 bases; unmatched junction bases: 8. The CDR3 is made up of 16 amino acids. DNA for the CDR3: TGTGCCAGCAGCCCCACGACTAGCGGGGGCCAGGAGACCCAGTACTTC. It codes for CASSPTTSGGQETQYF.

This clone appeared a single time. The V gene is TRBV7-9, the J gene TRBJ1-1; D is ambiguous. The CDR3 spans 13 residues. Per the germline V gene, CDR1 is SEHNR and CDR2 is FQNEAQ (reference sequence). Trimming stripped 1 base from V and 12 bases from J, with 15 bases between. Written as DNA, the CDR3 is TGTGCCAGCAGCTTAGTAAGAGGGCATGATACTTTCTTT. Translated: CASSLVRGHDTFF.

This clone showed up just a few times. The J gene is TRBJ2-5, the V gene TRBV29-1, with D unresolved. The CDR3 is 12 amino acids. CDR1 SQVTM and CDR2 ANQGSEA come from the germline V gene. The V end was cut by 6 bases, the J end by 5 bases, with 13 bases between. The DNA for the CDR3 is TGCAGCGTGCGGTCGCCGGCCGAGACCCAGTACTTC. This encodes CSVRSPAETQYF.

The chain links TRBV6-1 to TRBJ2-5, with D possibly TRBD1 on 6 matching bases. The CDR3 runs to 15 residues. The germline gives CDR1 MNHNS, CDR2 SASEGT. The V end lost 5 bases, the J end lost 2 bases, and 15 bases lay between the germline ends. The CDR3 protein is CASSSFPRGQETQYF. CDR3 coding DNA: TGTGCCAGCAGTTCCTTCCCTAGGGGGCAAGAGACCCAGTACTTC.

The gene calls are TRBV9 and TRBJ2-7; D may be TRBD1 (6 bases). The length of the CDR3 is 14 residues. V lost 0 bases to trimming and J lost 2 bases, with 9 bases between them. Looked up from germline, CDR1 is SGDLS and CDR2 is YYNGEE. The CDR3 sequence is CASSVAQGPYEQYF. As DNA, the CDR3 is TGTGCCAGCAGCGTAGCGCAGGGGCCCTACGAGCAGTACTTC. The entire variable domain, with the rest obtained from reference TRBV9 and TRBJ2-7, is as follows: DSGVTQTPKHLITATGQRVTLRCSPRSGDLSVYWYQQSLDQGLQFLIQYYNGEERAKGNILERFSAQQFPDLHSELNLSSLELGDSALYFCASSVAQGPYEQYFGPGTRLTVT.